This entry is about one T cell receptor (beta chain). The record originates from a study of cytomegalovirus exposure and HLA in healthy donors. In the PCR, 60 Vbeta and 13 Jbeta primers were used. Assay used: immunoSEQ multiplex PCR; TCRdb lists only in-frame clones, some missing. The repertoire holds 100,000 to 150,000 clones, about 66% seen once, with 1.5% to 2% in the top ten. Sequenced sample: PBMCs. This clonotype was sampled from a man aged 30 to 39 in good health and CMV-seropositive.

Here the CDR3 reads CASSTDTDTGELFF. CDR3 nucleotides: TGTGCCAGCAGTACGGACACTGACACCGGGGAGCTGTTTTTT. The rearrangement joins TRBV6-4 to TRBJ2-2; tentative D call: TRBD1 (5 bases). Deletions cut 5 bases from V and 3 bases from J, with 10 bases between. Germline V gene data show CDR1 as MRHNA and CDR2 as SNTAGT. The CDR3 extends over 14 amino acids.